This T cell receptor beta chain derives from a study of T cell repertoires in cytomegalovirus infection. The CDR3 sequence is 12 residues long. Germline V CDR1 and CDR2: SGHAT, FQNNGV. Trimming removed 0 bases from V and 7 bases from J, with 7 bases in between. Using its own MiXCR run on the reads, TCRdb lists one record per CDR3 protein. This table has 250,000 to 300,000 distinct CDR3 sequences, approximately 22% appearing once. As regards this clonotype: What it binds is unknown.

The V call is TRBV11-2, the J call TRBJ2-7; the D is unclear. The clonotype originates from a human donor in good health (CMV status not recorded). Some clones in this sample may be carry-over from other donors' samples. Sequenced here: cultured PBMCs, sampled from culture after CMV antigen stimulation. CDR3 coding DNA: TGTGCCAGCAGCTTAGATTTTTTGGAGCAGTACGTC. Protein sequence: CASSLDFLEQYV.